Listed below are T cell receptor beta chains from one sample, sequenced in a study of blood T cell repertoires in COVID-19. TCRdb's copy holds only in-frame clones and misses some; the assay was immunoSEQ multiplex PCR. Here the sample spans roughly 86,000 clones, roughly 91% being singletons. The sample taken for sequencing was peripheral blood. These receptors were collected from a woman in her forties or fifties in a cohort sampled during active COVID-19. The CDR3 runs from the conserved cysteine through the conserved F or W. A D gene is named only where the DNA matches it firmly. The listing skips clone size in some rows; elsewhere it reads once, few, many or a size class.

TRBV19	TRBJ2-7	.	.	CASSISGLAGTSYEQYF	TGTGCCAGTAGTATATCCGGTTTGGCGGGCACCTCCTACGAGCAGTACTTC
TRBV12-3/TRBV12-4	TRBJ2-5	.	.	CASTQTPSGTQYF	TGTGCCAGCACCCAGACACCCAGTGGGACCCAGTACTTC
TRBV5-4	TRBJ2-3	.	.	CASSSPGGFADTQYF	TGTGCCAGCAGCTCACCAGGGGGGTTCGCAGATACGCAGTATTTT
TRBV4-1	TRBJ1-2	once	TRBD1	CASSRLKGDSGYTF	TGCGCCAGCAGCCGCTTGAAGGGGGACAGTGGCTACACCTTC
TRBV27	TRBJ1-2	.	.	CASSLTYGRINYGYTF	TGTGCCAGCAGCCTTACCTACGGCAGGATTAACTATGGCTACACCTTC
TRBV19	TRBJ2-3	.	TRBD2	CASSMGLAQSTDTQYF	TGTGCCAGTAGTATGGGACTAGCGCAGAGCACAGATACGCAGTATTTT
TRBV30	TRBJ1-3	.	.	CAWSPHSRGNTIYF	TGTGCCTGGAGTCCGCACTCGCGCGGAAACACCATATATTTT
TRBV7-9	TRBJ2-1	.	TRBD2	CASSLAASGSYNEQFF	TGTGCCAGCAGCTTAGCGGCTAGCGGGTCTTACAATGAGCAGTTCTTC
TRBV7-7	TRBJ2-1	.	.	CASSLGRSPSNEQFF	TGTGCTAGCAGCTTAGGACGTAGCCCCTCCAATGAGCAGTTCTTC
TRBV29-1	TRBJ2-7	.	TRBD1	CRISGRQGAVEQYF	TGCCGCATCTCGGGGAGACAGGGGGCCGTCGAGCAGTACTTC
TRBV15	TRBJ1-5	.	.	CATSRDFGRPNQPQHF	TGTGCCACCAGCAGAGATTTCGGCAGGCCTAATCAGCCCCAGCATTTT
TRBV7-9	TRBJ1-1	.	.	CASSLARVGGRNTEAFF	TGTGCCAGCAGCTTAGCGCGGGTTGGAGGACGGAACACTGAAGCTTTCTTT
TRBV5-5	TRBJ2-5	.	.	CASSLGPGETQYF	TGTGCCAGCAGCTTGGGTCCGGGGGAGACCCAGTACTTC
TRBV25-1	TRBJ2-1	.	.	CASSLGHYNEQFF	TGTGCCAGCAGTCTGGGACACTACAATGAGCAGTTCTTC
TRBV28	TRBJ2-7	.	.	CASSSGSAAYEQYF	TGTGCCAGCAGCTCCGGGTCCGCCGCCTACGAGCAGTACTTC
TRBV6-2/TRBV6-3	TRBJ2-7	.	.	CASSYSFARTDYEQYF	TGTGCCAGCAGTTACTCGTTTGCGAGGACAGACTACGAGCAGTACTTC
TRBV3-1/TRBV3-2	TRBJ1-3	.	.	CASSFGGTTGNTIYF	TGTGCCAGCAGCTTCGGTGGGACTACTGGAAACACCATATATTTT
TRBV4-1	TRBJ2-1	few	.	CASSQAGFPPYNEQFF	TGCGCCAGCAGCCAAGCCGGGTTCCCCCCTTACAATGAGCAGTTCTTC
TRBV5-1	TRBJ2-1	.	.	CASHRDSPVEEQFF	TGCGCCAGCCACCGGGACTCCCCGGTGGAGGAGCAGTTCTTC
TRBV6-2/TRBV6-3	TRBJ2-1	.	TRBD1	CASRYPGGNEQFF	TGTGCCAGCAGGTACCCAGGGGGAAATGAGCAGTTCTTC
TRBV28	TRBJ2-2	.	.	CASRLMDYSAPRGELFF	TGTGCCAGCAGACTAATGGACTATTCGGCCCCTCGGGGGGAGCTGTTTTTT
TRBV10-3	TRBJ2-1	.	TRBD2	CAIRVSAGDHNEQFF	TGTGCCATCAGAGTATCAGCGGGAGATCACAATGAGCAGTTCTTC
TRBV25-1	TRBJ1-1	once	.	CASSPNQGTEAFF	TGTGCCAGCAGCCCCAATCAGGGGACTGAAGCTTTCTTT
TRBV19	TRBJ2-1	.	TRBD2	CASSSIAGGTEQFF	TGTGCCAGTAGTTCCATAGCGGGAGGGACGGAGCAGTTCTTC
TRBV5-1	TRBJ2-3	.	TRBD2	CASSRSTSGRTDTQYF	TGCGCCAGCAGCCGTTCGACTAGCGGGAGAACAGATACGCAGTATTTT
TRBV28	TRBJ1-2	.	.	CASSLYTDYGYTF	TGTGCCAGCAGTTTATACACCGACTATGGCTACACCTTC
TRBV12-5	TRBJ2-7	.	TRBD1	CASGLGRQGGEQYF	TGTGCTAGTGGTTTGGGACGACAGGGGGGGGAGCAGTACTTC
TRBV6-2/TRBV6-3	TRBJ1-4	.	.	CASSHPAPGRAEKLFF	TGTGCCAGCAGCCATCCTGCCCCTGGCAGGGCTGAAAAACTGTTTTTT
TRBV10-3	TRBJ2-7	.	.	CAIGGAQDGEQYF	TGTGCCATCGGCGGGGCCCAAGATGGCGAGCAGTACTTC
TRBV19	TRBJ2-1	.	TRBD2	CASSGRARDEQFF	TGTGCCAGTAGCGGGAGGGCCAGGGATGAGCAGTTCTTC
TRBV11-2	TRBJ2-5	.	.	CASRLVAGVLETQYF	TGTGCCAGCAGGCTAGTGGCAGGGGTGTTGGAGACCCAGTACTTC
TRBV7-2	TRBJ1-6	.	.	CASSLLGVGLNSPLHF	TGTGCCAGCAGCTTACTGGGAGTAGGGCTTAATTCACCCCTCCACTTT
TRBV9	TRBJ2-5	once	TRBD2	CARLGSSGGAGQETQYF	TGTGCCCGCCTGGGGTCTAGCGGGGGGGCGGGTCAAGAGACCCAGTACTTC
TRBV28	TRBJ2-7	.	TRBD2	CASSAPGTSGTEQYF	TGTGCCAGCAGCGCACCCGGGACTAGCGGGACCGAGCAGTACTTC
TRBV19	TRBJ2-5	.	TRBD2	CASTPTSGRGGGQETQYF	TGTGCCAGTACCCCGACTAGCGGGAGAGGTGGGGGTCAAGAGACCCAGTACTTC
TRBV6-5	TRBJ2-5	.	.	CASRSTGTQYF	TGTGCCAGCAGGTCCACGGGGACCCAGTACTTC
TRBV28	TRBJ1-2	.	.	CASSQMYGYTF	TGTGCCAGCAGTCAAATGTATGGCTACACCTTC
TRBV28	TRBJ2-1	.	TRBD1	CASRPTDRRRDEQFF	TGTGCCAGCCGCCCGACGGACAGGCGTCGGGATGAGCAGTTCTTC
TRBV28	TRBJ1-2	few	TRBD1	CASSPPGGTGVYGYTF	TGTGCCAGCAGTCCCCCTGGGGGGACAGGGGTCTATGGCTACACCTTC
TRBV9	TRBJ2-5	.	TRBD2	CASSPRGGTSEGGTQYF	TGTGCCAGCAGCCCAAGGGGAGGGACTAGCGAAGGGGGGACCCAGTACTTC
TRBV28	TRBJ2-5	.	TRBD1	CASSWTGARETQYF	TGTGCCAGCAGTTGGACAGGGGCGCGAGAGACCCAGTACTTC
TRBV27	TRBJ2-5	.	TRBD2	CASSPGLAGGPDKTQYF	TGTGCCAGCAGTCCAGGACTAGCGGGAGGGCCGGATAAGACCCAGTACTTC
TRBV13	TRBJ1-4	few	TRBD1	CASSLKTGIEKLFF	TGTGCCAGCAGCCTAAAGACAGGGATTGAAAAACTGTTTTTT
TRBV28	TRBJ1-2	.	.	CASSSATGTYGYTF	TGTGCCAGCAGTTCCGCTACAGGGACCTATGGCTACACCTTC
TRBV14	TRBJ2-2	.	TRBD1	CASSKTRVGQGANTGELFF	TGTGCCAGCAGCAAAACCAGAGTCGGGCAGGGGGCTAACACCGGGGAGCTGTTTTTT